This is a list of T cell receptor beta chains from one sample in a study of shared clonotypes between healthy human individuals. Generated by immunoSEQ multiplex PCR, the TCRdb table keeps only in-frame clones and is missing some. The data show about 2.4 million clones, approximately 93% seen once. Sequenced material: naive CD4+ T cells from PBMCs. Receptors were obtained from a man aged 18 to 29 in good health. Some clones in this sample may be carry-over from other donors' samples. The CDR3 runs from the conserved cysteine through the conserved F or W.

cdr3_length | j_call | v_call | cdr3_aa
15 | TRBJ2-5 | TRBV11-2 | CASSLLSGSQETQYF
16 | TRBJ2-3 | TRBV6-6 | CASSYPGQGRTDTQYF
15 | TRBJ2-7 | TRBV19 | CASSRTAYSSYEQYF
15 | TRBJ2-1 | TRBV11-2 | CASSLGLAGRGEQFF
14 | TRBJ1-2 | TRBV5-8 | CASRETGGVYGYTF
15 | TRBJ1-5 | TRBV27 | CASSFRGYSNQPQHF
15 | TRBJ1-5 | TRBV5-1 | CASSSGTGSNQPQHF
15 | TRBJ2-1 | TRBV7-3 | CASSLIAGGYNEQFF
14 | TRBJ2-2 | TRBV5-1 | CASSIDPNTGELFF
15 | TRBJ2-6 | TRBV11-2 | CASSPRGRGANVLTF
16 | TRBJ2-1 | TRBV9 | CASSTRGAGSYNEQFF
13 | TRBJ2-1 | TRBV5-1 | CASSFGFYNEQFF
14 | TRBJ1-3 | TRBV7-9 | CASSLAGAGNTIYF
14 | TRBJ1-2 | TRBV28 | CASQGAGGNYGYTF
16 | TRBJ2-7 | TRBV27 | CASSYSGVATSYEQYF
14 | TRBJ1-2 | TRBV5-1 | CASSSGTGNYGYTF
11 | TRBJ2-5 | TRBV20-1 | CSARYGETQYF
14 | TRBJ1-2 | TRBV5-6 | CASSFGTDVYGYTF
16 | TRBJ2-3 | TRBV5-1 | CASSFSGYHTTDTQYF
12 | TRBJ1-2 | TRBV28 | CASMEGNYGYTF
15 | TRBJ2-7 | TRBV28 | CASSNRGILSYEQYF
15 | TRBJ2-2 | TRBV5-1 | CASSLVVRVTGELFF
13 | TRBJ2-7 | TRBV4-1 | CASSRDGSYEQYF
12 | TRBJ2-5 | TRBV7-6 | CASSLSRETQYF
16 | TRBJ1-2 | TRBV27 | CASTSLGGIANYGYTF
17 | TRBJ2-2 | TRBV5-4 | CASSLAKAGGPTGELFF
14 | TRBJ1-5 | TRBV6-1 | CASTSADSNQPQHF
16 | TRBJ1-1 | TRBV6-5 | CASSYSVSLMNTEAFF
16 | TRBJ1-3 | TRBV18 | CASSPPGTRVGNTIYF
15 | TRBJ2-2 | TRBV2 | CASVMTSGSTGELFF
11 | TRBJ2-7 | TRBV14 | CASSQYYEQYF
14 | TRBJ1-4 | TRBV19 | CASRGRRTNEKLFF
13 | TRBJ1-1 | TRBV18 | CASSPDRRAEAFF
16 | TRBJ2-3 | TRBV5-5 | CASSLGLAGDLDTQYF
16 | TRBJ1-1 | TRBV5-4 | CASSRGGTGGNTEAFF
16 | TRBJ2-7 | TRBV7-9 | CASSRPTSGRHNEQYF
16 | TRBJ2-2 | TRBV18 | CASSPPGQGVTGELFF
15 | TRBJ2-3 | TRBV27 | CASRPGRRSTDTQYF
16 | TRBJ2-1 | TRBV2 | CAVRVARASSYNEQFF
17 | TRBJ2-2 | TRBV5-1 | CASSPPSGRANTGELFF